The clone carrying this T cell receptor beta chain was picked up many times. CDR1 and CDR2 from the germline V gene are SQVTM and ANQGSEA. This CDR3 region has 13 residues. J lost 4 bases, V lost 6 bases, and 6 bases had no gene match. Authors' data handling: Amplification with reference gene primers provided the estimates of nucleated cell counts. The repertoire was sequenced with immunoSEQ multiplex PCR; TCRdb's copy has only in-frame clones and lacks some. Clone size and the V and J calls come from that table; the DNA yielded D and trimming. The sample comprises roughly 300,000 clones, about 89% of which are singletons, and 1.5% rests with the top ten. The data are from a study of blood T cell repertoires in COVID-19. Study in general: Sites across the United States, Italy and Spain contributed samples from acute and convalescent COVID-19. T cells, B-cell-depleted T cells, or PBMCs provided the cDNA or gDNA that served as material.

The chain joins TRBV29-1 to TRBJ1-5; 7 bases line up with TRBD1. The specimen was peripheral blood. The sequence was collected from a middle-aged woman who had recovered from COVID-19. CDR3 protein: CSVLQGWNQPQHF. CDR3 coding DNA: TGCAGCGTCCTACAGGGGTGGAATCAGCCCCAGCATTTT.